This is a list of T cell receptor beta chains from one sample in a study of blood T cell repertoires in COVID-19. The table came from immunoSEQ multiplex PCR; TCRdb's copy has only in-frame clones and leaves some out. The table shows 300,000 or so clones, with 80% to 90% occurring only once. The material sequenced was peripheral blood. Source of these receptors: a woman in her forties who had recovered from COVID-19. CDR3s include the opening cysteine and the closing phenylalanine or tryptophan. The D gene is left open where the match is weak. Clone sizes are given selectively: once, few, many, or a class where the clone is expanded.

J	V	D	size	CDR3	DNA
TRBJ2-1	TRBV30	TRBD2	-	CAWKIGLAGGVGQFF	TGTGCCTGGAAGATAGGGCTAGCGGGGGGGGTTGGGCAGTTCTTC
TRBJ2-3	TRBV28	TRBD2	-	CASFTPSSGGAATDTQYF	TGTGCCAGCTTCACCCCCTCTAGCGGGGGGGCAGCGACAGATACGCAGTATTTT
TRBJ1-6	TRBV5-4	-	-	CASSLDSSSYNSPLHF	TGTGCCAGCAGCTTGGATTCTAGCTCCTATAATTCACCCCTCCACTTT
TRBJ2-3	TRBV11-2	TRBD1	-	CASSRGTGYPDTQYF	TGTGCCAGCAGCCGCGGGACAGGGTATCCAGATACGCAGTATTTT
TRBJ2-1	TRBV30	TRBD2	-	CAWSVRGGANEQFF	TGTGCCTGGAGTGTACGCGGGGGGGCCAATGAGCAGTTCTTC
TRBJ1-2	TRBV5-4	TRBD1	few	CASSPGTELYGYTF	TGTGCCAGCAGCCCAGGGACAGAGCTTTATGGCTACACCTTC
TRBJ2-3	TRBV6-5	-	-	CASSYSRVASTDTQYF	TGTGCCAGCAGTTACTCCCGGGTGGCTAGCACAGATACGCAGTATTTT
TRBJ1-2	TRBV5-1	-	-	CASSLAGHNYGYTF	TGCGCCAGCAGCCTAGCGGGACATAACTATGGCTACACCTTC
TRBJ1-1	TRBV19	-	-	CASTYRVVGAEAFF	TGTGCCAGTACCTACAGGGTTGTGGGCGCTGAAGCTTTCTTT
TRBJ1-2	TRBV30	TRBD1	-	CAWSITGGGGYTF	TGTGCCTGGAGTATCACAGGGGGCGGGGGCTACACCTTC
TRBJ1-3	TRBV6-5	-	-	CASSYSAGSGNTIYF	TGTGCCAGCAGTTACTCAGCGGGGTCGGGAAACACCATATATTTT
TRBJ2-5	TRBV6-5	-	-	CASYGTGQETQYF	TGTGCCAGTTACGGTACAGGCCAAGAGACCCAGTACTTC
TRBJ1-4	TRBV5-8	TRBD1	-	CASSHPQGGNEKLFF	TGTGCCAGCAGCCACCCACAGGGGGGTAATGAAAAACTGTTTTTT
TRBJ2-3	TRBV6-5	-	-	CASSYSPGWVADTQYF	TGTGCCAGCAGTTACTCCCCGGGATGGGTAGCAGATACGCAGTATTTT
TRBJ1-1	TRBV5-4	-	few	CASSLVTYTEAFF	TGTGCCAGCAGCTTGGTGACATACACTGAAGCTTTCTTT
TRBJ1-3	TRBV5-4	TRBD1	few	CASSRGTGGYGNTIYF	TGTGCCAGCAGCCGGGGGACAGGGGGGTACGGAAACACCATATATTTT
TRBJ2-1	TRBV7-2	TRBD1	-	CASSLTGGPYNEQFF	TGTGCCAGCAGCCTGACAGGGGGTCCCTACAATGAGCAGTTCTTC
TRBJ1-3	TRBV5-8	-	-	CASSLLRGPGNTIYF	TGTGCCAGCAGCTTGTTGCGGGGTCCCGGAAACACCATATATTTT
TRBJ2-1	TRBV5-1	-	-	CASSPLAAVTYNEQFF	TGCGCCAGCAGCCCCCTCGCGGCGGTAACCTACAATGAGCAGTTCTTC
TRBJ1-5	TRBV6-5	-	few	CASRVNWGVNQPQHF	TGTGCCAGCCGCGTCAATTGGGGGGTCAATCAGCCCCAGCATTTT
TRBJ2-7	TRBV5-1	-	-	CASSPSQGSSYEQYF	TGCGCCAGCAGCCCCAGCCAGGGAAGCTCCTACGAGCAGTACTTC
TRBJ2-5	TRBV5-1	-	-	CATSPGRGDETQYF	TGCGCCACCAGCCCCGGGAGAGGGGATGAGACCCAGTACTTC
TRBJ2-3	TRBV3-1/TRBV3-2	TRBD2	-	CASSQGTSGTDTQYF	TGTGCCAGCAGCCAAGGGACTAGCGGGACAGATACGCAGTATTTT
TRBJ1-1	TRBV5-1	-	few	CASSPIRGNTEAFF	TGCGCCAGCAGCCCGATCAGGGGAAACACTGAAGCTTTCTTT
TRBJ1-6	TRBV5-1	-	-	CASSEGRGVRSYNSPLHF	TGCGCCAGCAGCGAAGGTAGGGGTGTAAGGTCCTATAATTCACCCCTCCACTTT
TRBJ1-2	TRBV30	TRBD1	-	CAWSAGQGIRRYGYTF	TGTGCCTGGAGTGCGGGACAGGGGATACGAAGGTATGGCTACACCTTC
TRBJ2-5	TRBV7-6	-	-	CASSLEYGAQETQYF	TGTGCCAGCAGCTTAGAATACGGAGCCCAAGAGACCCAGTACTTC
TRBJ1-5	TRBV6-5	-	-	CASSYSYSSNQPQHF	TGTGCCAGCAGTTACTCGTACAGTAGCAATCAGCCCCAGCATTTT
TRBJ1-4	TRBV18	-	-	CASSPPGAAPNF	TGTGCCAGCTCACCGCCAGGGGCGGCTCCCAATTTT
TRBJ2-7	TRBV4-3	-	-	CASSQNRNRAYEQYF	TGCGCCAGCAGCCAAAATCGCAATCGGGCCTACGAGCAGTACTTC
TRBJ2-7	TRBV20-1	-	-	CSAQPDYEQYF	TGCAGTGCACAGCCCGACTACGAGCAGTACTTC
TRBJ1-5	TRBV7-9	-	-	CASSLGGLGNQPQHF	TGTGCCAGCAGCTTAGGAGGACTGGGCAATCAGCCCCAGCATTTT
TRBJ2-1	TRBV9	-	-	CASSGTDNEQFF	TGTGCCAGCAGCGGGACAGACAATGAGCAGTTCTTC
TRBJ2-1	TRBV18	-	-	CASSPLETVGRAYNEQFF	TGTGCCAGCTCACCACTGGAGACCGTTGGCAGGGCCTACAATGAGCAGTTCTTC
TRBJ2-1	TRBV18	TRBD2	-	CASSPRLAETNEQFF	TGTGCCAGCTCCCCCCGACTAGCGGAAACCAATGAGCAGTTCTTC
TRBJ2-7	TRBV5-4	-	-	CASSLAFGKDEQYF	TGTGCCAGCAGCTTGGCGTTCGGGAAAGACGAGCAGTACTTC
TRBJ2-7	TRBV11-2	TRBD2	few	CASSYEWRGAAYEQYF	TGTGCCAGCAGCTACGAATGGCGGGGGGCCGCCTACGAGCAGTACTTC
TRBJ1-5	TRBV6-5	-	once	CASSRTVEGNQPQHF	TGTGCCAGCAGTCGAACGGTGGAGGGCAATCAGCCCCAGCATTTT
TRBJ2-3	TRBV2	TRBD2	once	CASSGLAGSTDTQYF	TGTGCCAGCAGTGGACTAGCGGGGAGCACAGATACGCAGTATTTT
TRBJ1-1	TRBV12-3/TRBV12-4	-	-	CASSWGRVSEAFF	TGTGCCAGCAGCTGGGGCAGGGTCTCTGAAGCTTTCTTT
TRBJ2-1	TRBV27	-	many	CASSWGLTKIYNEQFF	TGTGCCAGCAGTTGGGGACTCACCAAGATATACAATGAGCAGTTCTTC
TRBJ1-2	TRBV30	-	-	CAWSVTQNYGYTF	TGTGCCTGGAGTGTAACCCAGAACTATGGCTACACCTTC
TRBJ1-2	TRBV2	-	-	CASSEAGGASGYTF	TGTGCCAGCAGTGAAGCGGGGGGGGCTAGTGGCTACACCTTC
TRBJ1-2	TRBV4-1	-	-	CASSQSPQRYTF	TGCGCCAGCAGCCAATCTCCACAACGCTACACCTTC
TRBJ1-4	TRBV7-6	-	-	CASSFVPGGARGEKLFF	TGTGCCAGCAGCTTTGTGCCGGGGGGGGCGCGAGGTGAAAAACTGTTTTTT
TRBJ2-7	TRBV7-8	TRBD1	-	CASSLRDSPYEQYF	TGTGCCAGCAGCTTAAGGGACAGCCCCTACGAGCAGTACTTC